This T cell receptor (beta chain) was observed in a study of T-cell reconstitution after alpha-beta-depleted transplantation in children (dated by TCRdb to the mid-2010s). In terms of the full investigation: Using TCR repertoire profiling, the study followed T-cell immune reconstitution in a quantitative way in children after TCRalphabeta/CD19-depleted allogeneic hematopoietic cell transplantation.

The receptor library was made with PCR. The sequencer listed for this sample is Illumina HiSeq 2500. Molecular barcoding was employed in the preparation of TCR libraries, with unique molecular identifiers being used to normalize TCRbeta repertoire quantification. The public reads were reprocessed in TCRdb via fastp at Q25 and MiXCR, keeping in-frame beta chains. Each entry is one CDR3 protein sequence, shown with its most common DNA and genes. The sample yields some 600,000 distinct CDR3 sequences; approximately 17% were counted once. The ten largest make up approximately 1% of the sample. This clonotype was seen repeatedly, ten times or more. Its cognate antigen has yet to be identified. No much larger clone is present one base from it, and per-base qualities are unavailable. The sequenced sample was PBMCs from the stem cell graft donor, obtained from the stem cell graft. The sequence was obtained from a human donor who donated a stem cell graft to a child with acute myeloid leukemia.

The CDR3 is CASSSERPGDTQYF. The sequenced DNA is TGCGCCAGCAGCTCGGAGCGCCCTGGCGATACGCAGTATTTT. The sequence is built from TRBV5-1 and TRBJ2-3; a confident D gene designation cannot be given. Trimming takes 3 bases from V and 6 bases from J, and the germline ends sit 14 bases apart. The CDR3, cysteine through phenylalanine, is 14 amino acids long. This entry keeps only the CDR3 DNA: 42 bases, framed from base 1. The germline V gene encodes CDR1 SGHRS and CDR2 YFSETQ.